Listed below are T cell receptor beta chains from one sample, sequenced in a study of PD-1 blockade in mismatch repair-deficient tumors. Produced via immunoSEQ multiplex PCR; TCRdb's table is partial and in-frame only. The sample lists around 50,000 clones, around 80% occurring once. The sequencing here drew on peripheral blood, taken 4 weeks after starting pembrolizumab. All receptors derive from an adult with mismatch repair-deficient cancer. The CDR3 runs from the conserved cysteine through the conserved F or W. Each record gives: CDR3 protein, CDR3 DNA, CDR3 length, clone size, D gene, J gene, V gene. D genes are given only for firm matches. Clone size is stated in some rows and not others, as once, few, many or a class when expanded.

CASSPTSGSGNEQFF TGCGCCAGCAGCCCAACCAGCGGGAGTGGGAATGAGCAGTTCTTC 15 NA TRBD2 TRBJ2-1 TRBV5-1
CASSVDLGGNQPQHF TGTGCCAGCAGTGTGGACCTCGGGGGCAATCAGCCCCAGCATTTT 15 once NA TRBJ1-5 TRBV28
CASSLGDSGNTIYF TGCGCCAGCAGCTTGGGAGACTCTGGAAACACCATATATTTT 14 NA NA TRBJ1-3 TRBV5-1
CASSSTRGGGVTTEAFF TGTGCCAGCAGCTCCACCAGGGGAGGGGGCGTTACGACTGAAGCTTTCTTT 17 NA TRBD1 TRBJ1-1 TRBV9
CASSEQGSSINQPQHF TGTGCCAGCAGTGAGCAGGGGAGTTCGATCAATCAGCCCCAGCATTTT 16 once NA TRBJ1-5 TRBV6-1
CASSLVAGVGNNEQFF TGTGCTAGCAGCTTAGTAGCGGGAGTGGGTAACAATGAGCAGTTCTTC 16 once TRBD2 TRBJ2-1 TRBV7-7
CASSSLGRYNEQFF TGTGCCAGTAGTAGTCTAGGACGCTACAATGAGCAGTTCTTC 14 NA NA TRBJ2-1 TRBV19
CASSLVLAGTNTGELFF TGTGCCAGCAGCTTAGTACTAGCGGGAACGAACACCGGGGAGCTGTTTTTT 17 NA TRBD2 TRBJ2-2 TRBV7-6
CASSLHRKSNTGELFF TGTGCCAGCAGCTTACACAGGAAATCGAACACCGGGGAGCTGTTTTTT 16 NA NA TRBJ2-2 TRBV7-2
CASSLAVGGETQYF TGTGCCAGCAGCTTAGCGGTAGGCGGTGAGACCCAGTACTTC 14 once NA TRBJ2-5 TRBV7-8
CASSMKLTSGSSYEQYF TGTGCCAGTAGTATGAAGCTGACTAGCGGGAGCTCCTACGAGCAGTACTTC 17 NA TRBD2 TRBJ2-7 TRBV19
CASSARQGTEAFF TGCGCCAGCAGTGCTAGACAAGGAACTGAAGCTTTCTTT 13 NA NA TRBJ1-1 TRBV10-1
CASSLDSGRYEQYF TGTGCCAGCAGCTTGGATAGCGGGAGGTACGAGCAGTACTTC 14 NA TRBD2 TRBJ2-7 TRBV5-4
CASSQAPIGHYGYTF TGCGCCAGCAGCCAAGCCCCAATAGGGCACTATGGCTACACCTTC 15 NA NA TRBJ1-2 TRBV4-3
CASSLDTGLWSTEAFF TGCGCCAGCAGCTTGGATACAGGGCTATGGAGCACTGAAGCTTTCTTT 16 NA NA TRBJ1-1 TRBV5-1
CASSSADGINIQYF TGTGCCAGCAGCTCGGCGGACGGAATAAACATTCAGTACTTC 14 NA NA TRBJ2-4 TRBV5-4
CASRDVMNTEAFF TGTGCCAGTAGAGACGTGATGAACACTGAAGCTTTCTTT 13 NA NA TRBJ1-1 TRBV19
CASSQGIAGARDEQYF TGCGCCAGCAGCCAAGGAATTGCGGGGGCGCGGGACGAGCAGTACTTC 16 NA NA TRBJ2-7 TRBV4-3
CASSPRQVSNQPQHF TGTGCCAGCAGCCCCCGACAGGTTAGCAATCAGCCCCAGCATTTT 15 NA NA TRBJ1-5 TRBV7-8
CAISGTGSYEQYF TGTGCCATCAGTGGGACAGGGTCCTACGAGCAGTACTTC 13 medium-sized TRBD1 TRBJ2-7 TRBV10-3
CASSVRGPVYGYTF TGTGCCAGCAGCGTAAGGGGGCCAGTATATGGCTACACCTTC 14 NA TRBD1 TRBJ1-2 TRBV6-6
CASRPGLAYNEQFF TGCGCCAGCAGGCCGGGACTGGCATACAATGAGCAGTTCTTC 14 NA NA TRBJ2-1 TRBV4-1
CASSLDRNTEAFF TGCGCCAGCAGCTTGGACCGGAACACTGAAGCTTTCTTT 13 once NA TRBJ1-1 TRBV10-1
CASSPGQSNSYEQYF TGTGCCAGCAGCCCGGGACAAAGTAACTCCTACGAGCAGTACTTC 15 NA NA TRBJ2-7 TRBV7-3
CASGPGTRGTDTQYF TGTGCTAGTGGTCCCGGAACGCGCGGCACAGATACGCAGTATTTT 15 NA NA TRBJ2-3 TRBV12-5
CASTELRDRGRGEQYF TGCGCCAGCACCGAACTCCGGGACAGGGGACGAGGCGAGCAGTACTTC 16 once TRBD1 TRBJ2-7 TRBV10-1
CASSFGTGSLNTEAFF TGTGCCAGCAGCTTTGGGACAGGGTCTTTGAACACTGAAGCTTTCTTT 16 few TRBD1 TRBJ1-1 TRBV5-6
CASSLTSGRYNEQFF TGTGCCAGCAGCTTAACTAGCGGGAGGTACAATGAGCAGTTCTTC 15 NA TRBD2 TRBJ2-1 TRBV7-3
CASSSKTGGNTEAFF TGTGCCAGCAGCTCGAAGACAGGGGGAAACACTGAAGCTTTCTTT 15 NA TRBD1 TRBJ1-1 TRBV5-4
CASSPQLGYTF TGTGCCAGCAGTCCCCAACTTGGCTACACCTTC 11 NA NA TRBJ1-2 TRBV2
CASSPGHLGDTQYF TGTGCCAGCAGCCCAGGACATCTCGGAGATACGCAGTATTTT 14 NA NA TRBJ2-3 TRBV7-9
CASSYLRGNTEAFF TGTGCCAGCAGCTACCTTCGGGGGAACACTGAAGCTTTCTTT 14 few NA TRBJ1-1 TRBV7-2
CASSALSLSTDTQYF TGTGCCAGCAGTGCCCTCTCCCTTAGCACAGATACGCAGTATTTT 15 NA NA TRBJ2-3 TRBV6-5
CAWSPTSGWYNEQFF TGTGCCTGGAGTCCGACTAGCGGATGGTACAATGAGCAGTTCTTC 15 NA TRBD2 TRBJ2-1 TRBV30
CASSMASNSGELFF TGTGCCAGTAGTATGGCTAGCAATAGCGGGGAGCTGTTTTTT 14 NA NA TRBJ2-2 TRBV19
CASGSGGINYEQYF TGCGCCAGCGGAAGCGGAGGGATTAACTACGAGCAGTACTTC 14 NA NA TRBJ2-7 TRBV5-1
CASSLTGIETQYF TGCGCCAGCAGCTTGACAGGGATTGAGACCCAGTACTTC 13 once NA TRBJ2-5 TRBV5-1
CSVAEAGGYTF TGCAGCGTGGCCGAGGCCGGGGGCTACACCTTC 11 NA NA TRBJ1-2 TRBV29-1
CASSVPGLGFNEQYF TGTGCCAGTAGTGTACCGGGACTAGGTTTCAACGAGCAGTACTTC 15 NA TRBD2 TRBJ2-7 TRBV19
CASSQGTGIQPQHF TGCGCCAGCAGCCAAGGGACAGGGATTCAGCCCCAGCATTTT 14 NA TRBD1 TRBJ1-5 TRBV4-1
CASLEGARPRGYTF TGTGCCAGTTTGGAGGGGGCTCGCCCCCGTGGCTACACCTTC 14 NA TRBD1 TRBJ1-2 TRBV19
CSVGQLNTEAFF TGCAGCGTTGGACAGCTTAACACTGAAGCTTTCTTT 12 NA NA TRBJ1-1 TRBV29-1
CASRASYLQETQYF TGTGCCAGCAGGGCTAGCTATCTCCAAGAGACCCAGTACTTC 14 NA NA TRBJ2-5 TRBV27
CASSYEAYEQYF TGTGCCAGCAGTTATGAGGCCTACGAGCAGTACTTC 12 few NA TRBJ2-7 TRBV5-6
CASSLVAGEGEQYF TGTGCCAGCAGCTTAGTCGCGGGAGAAGGCGAGCAGTACTTC 14 NA TRBD2 TRBJ2-7 TRBV7-9
CAIIVDRHTTGNTIYF TGTGCCATCATTGTAGACCGCCACACAACGGGAAACACCATATATTTT 16 NA NA TRBJ1-3 TRBV7-3
CASSFPGTSEQFF TGTGCCAGCAGCTTCCCAGGGACGAGTGAGCAGTTCTTC 13 NA NA TRBJ2-1 TRBV13
CASSLDFGAYQPQHF TGTGCCAGCAGCTTAGATTTTGGGGCGTATCAGCCCCAGCATTTT 15 NA NA TRBJ1-5 TRBV7-2
CASSPTRFNTGELFF TGTGCCAGCAGCCCTACTAGGTTTAACACCGGGGAGCTGTTTTTT 15 few NA TRBJ2-2 TRBV9
CASDREKSSGANVLTF TGTGCCAGCGATAGGGAAAAGAGCTCTGGGGCCAACGTCCTGACTTTC 16 few NA TRBJ2-6 TRBV2
CASSLDGREGKDEQYF TGTGCCAGCAGCTTAGATGGTCGGGAAGGGAAGGACGAGCAGTACTTC 16 few NA TRBJ2-7 TRBV11-3
CASSLKEAETQYF TGTGCTAGCAGCCTTAAGGAGGCTGAGACCCAGTACTTC 13 few NA TRBJ2-5 TRBV7-7
CASSSGTSGSLIEQFF TGTGCCAGCAGCAGCGGGACTAGCGGGAGTCTAATAGAACAGTTCTTC 16 few TRBD2 TRBJ2-1 TRBV5-5
CAISESGAGGDTQYF TGTGCCATCAGTGAGTCAGGAGCGGGAGGAGATACGCAGTATTTT 15 NA TRBD2 TRBJ2-3 TRBV10-3
CASSPNSGSSYNEQFF TGTGCCAGCAGCCCCAATAGCGGGAGTTCCTACAATGAGCAGTTCTTC 16 NA TRBD2 TRBJ2-1 TRBV9